What follows is one TCR beta chain and its context. The antigen is not known. This sample is part of a study of regulatory dendritic cells for organ transplantation. The overall study: Monocytes received vitamin D3 on days 0 and 4, IL-10 on day 4.

Findings and limits, study-wide: Naive CD4+ and CD8+ repertoires were highly diverse; memory CD8+ was most oligoclonal.

Allogeneic regulatory or mature dendritic cells were co-cultured for more than 4 days with CFSE-labeled sorted T cells at 1:10. Memory T cells were CD45RO+, naive were CD45RA+, sorted by FACS. Measured with immunoSEQ multiplex PCR; TCRdb has only the in-frame clones, and not every one. The sample contains roughly 12,000 clones, under 90% of which appear only once. From germline, CDR1 is PRHDT and CDR2 FYEKMQ (reference sequence). The J segment lost 8 bases and the V segment lost 3 bases, leaving 11 bases of the junction unmatched. CDR3 size: 16 residues. The gene calls are TRBV13 and TRBJ2-1; the match to TRBD2 covers 9 bases. Sequenced sample: naive CD8+ T cells from blood cultured with dendritic cells. Sample subset: CD45RA+ naive T cells. This TCR derives from a human donor in good health. CDR3 amino acids: CASSFYAGGIIDEQFF. CDR3 nucleotide sequence: TGTGCCAGCAGCTTTTACGCGGGGGGGATAATAGATGAGCAGTTCTTC. The whole variable domain, filled in from reference TRBV13 and TRBJ2-1, reads AAGVIQSPRHLIKEKRETATLKCYPIPRHDTVYWYQQGPGQDPQFLISFYEKMQSDKGSIPDRFSAQQFSDYHSELNMSSLELGDSALYFCASSFYAGGIIDEQFFGPGTRLTVL.